Presented here are 3 T cell receptor beta chains from one specimen sequenced in a study of shared clonotypes between healthy human individuals. The table came from immunoSEQ multiplex PCR; TCRdb's copy has only in-frame clones and leaves some out. This sample has about 470,000 clones; roughly 80% occur once, and the top ten carry less than 15%. The source material was PBMCs. The receptor source for this set is a woman in her thirties or forties in good health. Some clones in this sample may be carry-over from other donors' samples.

This clone was detected only a few times. The chain links TRBV13 to TRBJ2-2; D is uncertain. CDR3 length equals 14 residues. CDR1 is PRHDT and CDR2 is FYEKMQ in the germline V gene (reference sequence). The V end lost 8 bases, the J end lost 1 base, and 11 bases lay between the germline ends. CDR3 sequence reads: CASWIYGNTGELFF. CDR3 in DNA: TGTGCCAGCTGGATTTATGGGAACACCGGGGAGCTGTTTTTT.

This chain uses TRBV18 with TRBJ2-4; D perhaps matches TRBD1 (6 bases). Germline values: CDR1 KGHSH, CDR2 LQKENI. The CDR3 covers 14 residues. The ends were cut back, 5 bases at V and 3 bases at J, with 11 bases in the middle. The CDR3 DNA sequence: TGTGCCAGCTCAACACTGGACAGCAAAAACATTCAGTACTTC. As protein: CASSTLDSKNIQYF.

The chain recombines TRBV9 with TRBJ1-3; tentatively, D is TRBD1 (5 bases). The V and J ends lost 4 bases and 1 base respectively, with 18 bases between them. The CDR3 has 17 amino acids. The germline gives CDR1 SGDLS, CDR2 YYNGEE. CDR3 loop: CASSPTRQISSGNTIYF. CDR3 DNA sequence: TGTGCCAGCAGCCCCACCCGACAGATATCGTCTGGAAACACCATATATTTT.